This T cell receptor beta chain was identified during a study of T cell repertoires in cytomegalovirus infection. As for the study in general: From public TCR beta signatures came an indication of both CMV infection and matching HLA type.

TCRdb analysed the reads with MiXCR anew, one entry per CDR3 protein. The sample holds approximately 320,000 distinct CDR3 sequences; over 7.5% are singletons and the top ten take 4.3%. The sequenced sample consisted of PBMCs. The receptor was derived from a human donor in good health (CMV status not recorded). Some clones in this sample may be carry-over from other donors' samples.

The CDR3 sequence is CASSPPRLAGLSYNEQFF. The CDR3 coding sequence is TGTGCCAGCAGCCCCCCCCGACTAGCGGGCCTCTCCTACAATGAGCAGTTCTTC. The chain uses TRBV6-6 and TRBJ2-1; 10 bases agree with TRBD2. J was trimmed by 0 bases and V by 6 bases; bases with no gene match: 11. CDR1 is MNHNY and CDR2 is SVGAGI in the germline V gene (reference sequence). This CDR3 comprises 18 residues.